The clone carrying this T cell receptor (beta chain) was found a few times. Its antigen is still unknown. The sample originates from a study of T cells after yellow fever vaccination. Findings of the study overall: Only a small proportion of the clonotypes turned up in both the CD4 and the CD8 compartments, likely arising from convergent recombination.

This CDR3 has 12 residues. Germline V CDR1 and CDR2: DFQATT, SNEGSKA (reference sequence). With 4 bases removed from V and 3 bases from J, the gap between germline ends came to 6 bases. TCRdb reprocessed the 5' RACE reads with MiXCR, giving one entry per CDR3 protein. This table holds about 320,000 distinct CDR3 sequences, 6.8% found once. This sequence joins TRBV20-1 and TRBJ1-4, with D hard to call. This receptor was identified in a young man who received the YFV17D yellow fever vaccine. The sample was PBMCs, taken roughly 45 days after the first yellow fever vaccination. In nucleotides, the CDR3 is TGCAGTGCTATATCGTCTAATGAAAAACTGTTTTTT. Translation: CSAISSNEKLFF.